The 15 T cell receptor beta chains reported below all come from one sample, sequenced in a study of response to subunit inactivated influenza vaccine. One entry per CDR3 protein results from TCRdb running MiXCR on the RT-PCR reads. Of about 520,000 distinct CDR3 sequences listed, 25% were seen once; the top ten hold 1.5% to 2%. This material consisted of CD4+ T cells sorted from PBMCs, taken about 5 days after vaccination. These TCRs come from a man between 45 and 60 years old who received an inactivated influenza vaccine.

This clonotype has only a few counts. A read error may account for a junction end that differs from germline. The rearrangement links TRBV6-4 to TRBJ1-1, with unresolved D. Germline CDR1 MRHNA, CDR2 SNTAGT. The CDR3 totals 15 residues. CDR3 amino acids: CAISDRGLMNTEAFF. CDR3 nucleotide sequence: TGTGCCATCAGTGATCGTGGACTTATGAACACTGAAGCTTTCTTT.

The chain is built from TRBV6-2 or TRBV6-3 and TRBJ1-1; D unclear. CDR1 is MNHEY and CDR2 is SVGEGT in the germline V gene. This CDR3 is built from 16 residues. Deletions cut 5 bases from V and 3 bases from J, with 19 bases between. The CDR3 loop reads CASSRPRDLRDTEAFF. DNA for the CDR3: TGTGCCAGCAGTCGACCAAGAGATTTGAGGGACACTGAAGCTTTCTTT.

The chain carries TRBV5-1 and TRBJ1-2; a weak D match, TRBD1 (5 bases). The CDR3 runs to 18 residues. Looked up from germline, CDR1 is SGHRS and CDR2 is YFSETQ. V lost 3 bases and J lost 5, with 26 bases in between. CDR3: CASSWRGPESSGRYGYTF. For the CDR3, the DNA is TGCGCCAGCAGCTGGCGGGGCCCAGAATCCAGTGGGAGGTATGGCTACACCTTC.

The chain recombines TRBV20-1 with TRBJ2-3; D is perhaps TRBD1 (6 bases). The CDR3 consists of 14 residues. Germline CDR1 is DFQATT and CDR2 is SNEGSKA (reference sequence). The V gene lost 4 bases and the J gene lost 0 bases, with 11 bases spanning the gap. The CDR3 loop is CSATGDLSTDTQYF. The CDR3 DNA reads TGCAGTGCTACAGGGGACCTTAGCACAGATACGCAGTATTTT.

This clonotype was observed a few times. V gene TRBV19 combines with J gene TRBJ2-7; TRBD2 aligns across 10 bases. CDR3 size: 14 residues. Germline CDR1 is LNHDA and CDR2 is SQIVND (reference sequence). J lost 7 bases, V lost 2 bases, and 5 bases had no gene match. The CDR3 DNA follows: TGTGCCAGTAGTATACTAGCGGGAGTAGGAGAGCAGTACTTC. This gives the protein CASSILAGVGEQYF. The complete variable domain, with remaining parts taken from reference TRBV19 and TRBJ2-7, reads DGGITQSPKYLFRKEGQNVTLSCEQNLNHDAMYWYRQDPGQGLRLIYYSQIVNDFQKGDIAEGYSVSREKKESFPLTVTSAQKNPTAFYLCASSILAGVGEQYFGPGTRLTVT.

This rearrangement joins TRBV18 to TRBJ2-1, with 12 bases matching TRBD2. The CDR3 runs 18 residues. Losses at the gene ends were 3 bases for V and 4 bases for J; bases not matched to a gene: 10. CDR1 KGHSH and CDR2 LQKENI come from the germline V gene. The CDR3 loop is CASSPRLSSGGGYNEQFF. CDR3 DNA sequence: TGTGCCAGCTCACCCCGTTTATCTAGCGGGGGGGGGTACAATGAGCAGTTCTTC.

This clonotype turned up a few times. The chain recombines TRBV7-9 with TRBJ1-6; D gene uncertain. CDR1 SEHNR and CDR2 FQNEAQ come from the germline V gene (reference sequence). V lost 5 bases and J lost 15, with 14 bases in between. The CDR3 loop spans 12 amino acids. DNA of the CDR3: TGTGCCAGCAGCCCAGGAGAGGGTGGCCTCCACTTT. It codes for CASSPGEGGLHF.

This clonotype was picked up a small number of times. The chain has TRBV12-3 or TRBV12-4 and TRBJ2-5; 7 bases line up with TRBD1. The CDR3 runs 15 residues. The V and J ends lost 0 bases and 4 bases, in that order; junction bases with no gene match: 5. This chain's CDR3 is CASSLATGVRETQYF. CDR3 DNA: TGTGCCAGCAGTTTAGCAACAGGGGTGCGAGAGACCCAGTACTTC.

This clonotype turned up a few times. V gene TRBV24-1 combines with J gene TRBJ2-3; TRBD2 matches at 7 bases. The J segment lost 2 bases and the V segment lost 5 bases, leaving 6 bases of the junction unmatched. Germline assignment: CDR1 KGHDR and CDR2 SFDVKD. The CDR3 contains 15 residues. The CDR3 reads CATSGTGGPTDTQYF. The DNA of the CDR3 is TGTGCCACCAGTGGAACGGGAGGTCCCACAGATACGCAGTATTTT.

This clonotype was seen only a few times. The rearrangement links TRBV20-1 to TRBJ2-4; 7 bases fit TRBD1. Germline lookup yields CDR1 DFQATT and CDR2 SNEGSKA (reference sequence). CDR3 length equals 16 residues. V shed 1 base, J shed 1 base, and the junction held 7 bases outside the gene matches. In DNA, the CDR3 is TGCAGTGCTAGAGCGACAGGGAAAACGGCCAAAAACATTCAGTACTTC. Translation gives CSARATGKTAKNIQYF.

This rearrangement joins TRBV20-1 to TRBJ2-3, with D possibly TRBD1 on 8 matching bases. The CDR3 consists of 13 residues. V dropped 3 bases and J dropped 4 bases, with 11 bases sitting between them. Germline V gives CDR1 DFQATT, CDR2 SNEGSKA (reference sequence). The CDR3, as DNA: TGCAGTGCTAGTACAGGGGGGGCAGATACGCAGTATTTT. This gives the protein CSASTGGADTQYF.

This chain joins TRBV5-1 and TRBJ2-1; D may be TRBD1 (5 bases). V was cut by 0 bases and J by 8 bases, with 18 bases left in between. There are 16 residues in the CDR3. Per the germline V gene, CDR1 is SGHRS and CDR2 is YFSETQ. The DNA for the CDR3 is TGCGCCAGCAGCTTGGGTATTCAGGGCCCGGGCCATGAGCAGTTCTTC. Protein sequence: CASSLGIQGPGHEQFF.

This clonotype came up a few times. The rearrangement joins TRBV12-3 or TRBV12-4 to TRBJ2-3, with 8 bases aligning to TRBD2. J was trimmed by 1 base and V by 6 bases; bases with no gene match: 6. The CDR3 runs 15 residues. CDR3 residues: CASSRGGSGTDTQYF. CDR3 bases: TGTGCCAGCAGCCGCGGGGGGAGCGGCACAGATACGCAGTATTTT.

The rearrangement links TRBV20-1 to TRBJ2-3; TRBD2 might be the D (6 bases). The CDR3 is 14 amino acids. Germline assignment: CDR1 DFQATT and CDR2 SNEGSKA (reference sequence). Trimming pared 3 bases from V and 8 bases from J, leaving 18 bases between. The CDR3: CSASAGGLIITQYF. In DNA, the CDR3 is TGCAGTGCTAGCGCCGGGGGTCTTATAATTACGCAGTATTTT.

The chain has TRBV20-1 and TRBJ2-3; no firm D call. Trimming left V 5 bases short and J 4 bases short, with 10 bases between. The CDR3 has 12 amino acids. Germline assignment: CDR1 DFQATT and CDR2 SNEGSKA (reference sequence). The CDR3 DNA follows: TGCAGTGCTCTAGTTCATTCAGATACGCAGTATTTT. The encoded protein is CSALVHSDTQYF.